These T cell receptor beta chains were read from a single sample in a study of T cell responses to AZD1222 COVID-19 vaccine. The data were produced by immunoSEQ multiplex PCR, yet TCRdb's version contains in-frame clones alone and is incomplete. Counted here are over 150,000 clones, under 95% occurring once; the ten biggest clones make up about 1%. Sample: peripheral blood, taken 28 days after the second AZD1222 dose. These receptors came from an adult who received the AZD1222 COVID-19 vaccine. The CDR3 runs from the conserved cysteine through the conserved F or W. Fields, in order: J gene, clone size, D gene, V gene, CDR3 DNA, CDR3 protein. The D gene is left open where the match is weak. Part of the rows lack a size; the others show once, few, many or a class for expanded clones.

j_gene: TRBJ1-2; abundance: .; d_gene: TRBD1; v_gene: TRBV28; CDR3nt: TGTGCCAGCAGTTTCGGACAGGTATTTGTCTATGGCTACACCTTC; CDR3aa: CASSFGQVFVYGYTF
j_gene: TRBJ2-2; abundance: .; d_gene: .; v_gene: TRBV3-1/TRBV3-2; CDR3nt: TGTGCCAGCGGCGGACGGGGCGAAACCGGGGAGCTGTTTTTT; CDR3aa: CASGGRGETGELFF
j_gene: TRBJ2-7; abundance: .; d_gene: TRBD1; v_gene: TRBV9; CDR3nt: TGTGCCAGCAGCGTAGACAGGGGGCCCTACGAGCAGTACTTC; CDR3aa: CASSVDRGPYEQYF
j_gene: TRBJ2-7; abundance: .; d_gene: TRBD2; v_gene: TRBV3-1/TRBV3-2; CDR3nt: TGTGCCAGCAGCCAACTAGCGGGGCCAAGCTCCTACGAGCAGTACTTC; CDR3aa: CASSQLAGPSSYEQYF
j_gene: TRBJ1-2; abundance: .; d_gene: .; v_gene: TRBV29-1; CDR3nt: TGCAGCGTTGTAGGTAGTGGTGGCTACACCTTC; CDR3aa: CSVVGSGGYTF
j_gene: TRBJ2-3; abundance: .; d_gene: TRBD2; v_gene: TRBV19; CDR3nt: TGTGCCGCCCAGCCTAGCGGGGGTACAGATACGCAGTATTTT; CDR3aa: CAAQPSGGTDTQYF
j_gene: TRBJ1-2; abundance: .; d_gene: .; v_gene: TRBV5-1; CDR3nt: TGCGCCAGCAGCCCGGACAGCTCTAACCCCTATGGCTACACCTTC; CDR3aa: CASSPDSSNPYGYTF
j_gene: TRBJ1-1; abundance: .; d_gene: TRBD1; v_gene: TRBV27; CDR3nt: TGTGCCAGCAGGCAGGGGGCAGGAGGCACTGAAGCTTTCTTT; CDR3aa: CASRQGAGGTEAFF
j_gene: TRBJ1-5; abundance: .; d_gene: TRBD1; v_gene: TRBV19; CDR3nt: TGTGCCAGTAGTATTACAGGGGGCGGCGGTCAGCCCCAGCATTTT; CDR3aa: CASSITGGGGQPQHF
j_gene: TRBJ1-1; abundance: .; d_gene: .; v_gene: TRBV12-3/TRBV12-4; CDR3nt: TGTGCCAGCAGTTTAAGGGTGAACACTGAAGCTTTCTTT; CDR3aa: CASSLRVNTEAFF
j_gene: TRBJ1-1; abundance: .; d_gene: .; v_gene: TRBV5-1; CDR3nt: TGCGCCAGCAGCTTGGAGTCTTCTAACACTGAAGCTTTCTTT; CDR3aa: CASSLESSNTEAFF
j_gene: TRBJ2-1; abundance: .; d_gene: .; v_gene: TRBV7-2; CDR3nt: TGTGCCAGCAGCTTAGAGCAGGCTAGCTCCTACAATGAGCAGTTCTTC; CDR3aa: CASSLEQASSYNEQFF
j_gene: TRBJ2-1; abundance: .; d_gene: .; v_gene: TRBV5-1; CDR3nt: TGCGCCAGCAGCTTGGACACACGCTCCTACAATGAGCAGTTCTTC; CDR3aa: CASSLDTRSYNEQFF
j_gene: TRBJ2-1; abundance: .; d_gene: TRBD1; v_gene: TRBV11-3; CDR3nt: TGTGCCAGCAGCCCACGACAGGGAAGGAATGAGCAGTTCTTC; CDR3aa: CASSPRQGRNEQFF
j_gene: TRBJ2-1; abundance: .; d_gene: .; v_gene: TRBV2; CDR3nt: TGTGCCAGCAGTGAAAACAGGGTGGGGAATGAGCAGTTCTTC; CDR3aa: CASSENRVGNEQFF
j_gene: TRBJ1-2; abundance: .; d_gene: TRBD1; v_gene: TRBV27; CDR3nt: TGTGCCAGCAGTTTGGACAGGGGACCTCTTAGGGGCTACACCTTC; CDR3aa: CASSLDRGPLRGYTF
j_gene: TRBJ1-4; abundance: .; d_gene: .; v_gene: TRBV7-9; CDR3nt: TGTGCCAGCAGCTTAAGGGGCTCTGGCAGAAATGAAAAACTGTTTTTT; CDR3aa: CASSLRGSGRNEKLFF
j_gene: TRBJ2-2; abundance: .; d_gene: .; v_gene: TRBV18; CDR3nt: TGTGCCAGCGCGCGGGGTCGAGGGAACACCGGGGAGCTGTTTTTT; CDR3aa: CASARGRGNTGELFF
j_gene: TRBJ2-3; abundance: .; d_gene: TRBD2; v_gene: TRBV5-1; CDR3nt: TGCGCCAGCAGCCAGGGACTAGCGGGGGTCACAGATACGCAGTATTTT; CDR3aa: CASSQGLAGVTDTQYF
j_gene: TRBJ2-5; abundance: .; d_gene: TRBD2; v_gene: TRBV2; CDR3nt: TGTGCCAGCAGTCCCGGGACTAGCGGGTCCCAAGAGACCCAGTACTTC; CDR3aa: CASSPGTSGSQETQYF
j_gene: TRBJ2-7; abundance: .; d_gene: TRBD1; v_gene: TRBV5-4; CDR3nt: TGTGCCAGCAGCTTGGAAGCAGGGGGCGCCTTCTACGAGCAGTACTTC; CDR3aa: CASSLEAGGAFYEQYF
j_gene: TRBJ2-1; abundance: .; d_gene: TRBD2; v_gene: TRBV6-6; CDR3nt: TGTGCCAGCACCACGGGGGGTCGGAATGAGCAGTTCTTC; CDR3aa: CASTTGGRNEQFF
j_gene: TRBJ2-3; abundance: .; d_gene: .; v_gene: TRBV7-2; CDR3nt: TGTGCCAGCAGGTCGTGGGGGGGCCGTACAGATACGCAGTATTTT; CDR3aa: CASRSWGGRTDTQYF
j_gene: TRBJ1-2; abundance: .; d_gene: .; v_gene: TRBV11-2; CDR3nt: TGTGCCAGCAGCTTAGGGTCTGGGGACGGCTACACCTTC; CDR3aa: CASSLGSGDGYTF
j_gene: TRBJ1-1; abundance: .; d_gene: .; v_gene: TRBV11-2; CDR3nt: TGTGCCAGCAGCTTAGGGGTCACTGAAGCTTTCTTT; CDR3aa: CASSLGVTEAFF
j_gene: TRBJ1-2; abundance: .; d_gene: .; v_gene: TRBV7-2; CDR3nt: TGTGCCAGCAGCCTTTATCGGGGAAGACAAAATGGCTACACCTTC; CDR3aa: CASSLYRGRQNGYTF
j_gene: TRBJ2-5; abundance: .; d_gene: .; v_gene: TRBV30; CDR3nt: TGTGCCTGGAGCGCATTAGGGGCCCAGTACTTC; CDR3aa: CAWSALGAQYF
j_gene: TRBJ1-1; abundance: once; d_gene: .; v_gene: TRBV12-3/TRBV12-4; CDR3nt: TGTGCCAGCAGTTTTAGGGGTGAAGCTTTCTTT; CDR3aa: CASSFRGEAFF
j_gene: TRBJ2-2; abundance: .; d_gene: TRBD2; v_gene: TRBV15; CDR3nt: TGTGCCACCAGCAGCCCGGGACTAGCCCTCACCGGGGAGCTGTTTTTT; CDR3aa: CATSSPGLALTGELFF
j_gene: TRBJ1-2; abundance: .; d_gene: .; v_gene: TRBV30; CDR3nt: TGTGCCTGGAGTCCAGGGAATTACGGCTATGGCTACACCTTC; CDR3aa: CAWSPGNYGYGYTF
j_gene: TRBJ1-2; abundance: few; d_gene: .; v_gene: TRBV20-1; CDR3nt: TGCAGTGCACCCAACACTGGGGGCTACACCTTC; CDR3aa: CSAPNTGGYTF
j_gene: TRBJ1-4; abundance: .; d_gene: TRBD1; v_gene: TRBV19; CDR3nt: TGTGCCAGTAGCACTCTCCGGGACAGCCGAAAAGGTCTGTTTTTT; CDR3aa: CASSTLRDSRKGLFF
j_gene: TRBJ1-1; abundance: .; d_gene: .; v_gene: TRBV2; CDR3nt: TGTGCCAGCAGCGAGCAGGGGATAGGCACTGAAGCTTTCTTT; CDR3aa: CASSEQGIGTEAFF
j_gene: TRBJ1-1; abundance: .; d_gene: TRBD1; v_gene: TRBV30; CDR3nt: TGTGCCTGTTTGCCCAATACGGGACAGGGGAGCACTGAAGCTTTCTTT; CDR3aa: CACLPNTGQGSTEAFF
j_gene: TRBJ1-1; abundance: .; d_gene: .; v_gene: TRBV19; CDR3nt: TGTGCCAGTAGTATACCCCCCTTATTTGCTGAAGCTTTCTTT; CDR3aa: CASSIPPLFAEAFF
j_gene: TRBJ1-2; abundance: .; d_gene: TRBD1; v_gene: TRBV19; CDR3nt: TGTGCCAGTTCCCTTACAGGGGTCGGTGGCTACACCTTC; CDR3aa: CASSLTGVGGYTF
j_gene: TRBJ1-2; abundance: .; d_gene: .; v_gene: TRBV19; CDR3nt: TGTGCCAGTAGTATCACCGCAGGGACAACTAACTATGGCTACACCTTC; CDR3aa: CASSITAGTTNYGYTF
j_gene: TRBJ2-3; abundance: .; d_gene: .; v_gene: TRBV2; CDR3nt: TGTGCCAGCAGCCCGGCTAGGACAGATACGCAGTATTTT; CDR3aa: CASSPARTDTQYF
j_gene: TRBJ1-2; abundance: .; d_gene: TRBD1; v_gene: TRBV6-5; CDR3nt: TGTGCCAGCAGGGCTCCCGGGACAGGGTACTTTGGCTACACCTTC; CDR3aa: CASRAPGTGYFGYTF
j_gene: TRBJ1-1; abundance: once; d_gene: TRBD1; v_gene: TRBV2; CDR3nt: TGTGCCAGCAGCCGCCAAACAGGGGGCACTGAAGCTTTCTTT; CDR3aa: CASSRQTGGTEAFF
j_gene: TRBJ2-2; abundance: .; d_gene: TRBD2; v_gene: TRBV4-3; CDR3nt: TGCGCCAGCAGCCTAGCGGGGCCCGGGGAGCTGTTTTTT; CDR3aa: CASSLAGPGELFF
j_gene: TRBJ2-4; abundance: .; d_gene: .; v_gene: TRBV6-1; CDR3nt: TGTGCCAGCAGTGAACGAGTCCCCGGATTAGAGTACTTC; CDR3aa: CASSERVPGLEYF
j_gene: TRBJ2-2; abundance: .; d_gene: TRBD2; v_gene: TRBV11-2; CDR3nt: TGTGCCAGCATTAAACTAGCGGGAACGAACACCGGGGAGCTGTTTTTT; CDR3aa: CASIKLAGTNTGELFF
j_gene: TRBJ1-1; abundance: .; d_gene: .; v_gene: TRBV28; CDR3nt: TGTGCCAGCACCTCCCCAGGGGAGGCTGCTGAAGCTTTCTTT; CDR3aa: CASTSPGEAAEAFF
j_gene: TRBJ2-7; abundance: .; d_gene: .; v_gene: TRBV18; CDR3nt: TGTGCCAGCTCACCGGGTCCGATATCCTACGAGCAGTACTTC; CDR3aa: CASSPGPISYEQYF
j_gene: TRBJ2-2; abundance: .; d_gene: .; v_gene: TRBV4-3; CDR3nt: TGCGCCAGCAGCCAAGATATGGTGGGGCGGTTGAACACCGGGGAGCTGTTTTTT; CDR3aa: CASSQDMVGRLNTGELFF
j_gene: TRBJ1-2; abundance: .; d_gene: .; v_gene: TRBV6-5; CDR3nt: TGTGCCAGCAGACCCTCCTATCGGGGGTTCTATGGCTACACCTTC; CDR3aa: CASRPSYRGFYGYTF
j_gene: TRBJ2-1; abundance: .; d_gene: .; v_gene: TRBV30; CDR3nt: TGTGCCTGGAGTGTAGTCCGGGGAAGTGAGCAGTTCTTC; CDR3aa: CAWSVVRGSEQFF
j_gene: TRBJ2-3; abundance: .; d_gene: TRBD2; v_gene: TRBV4-2; CDR3nt: TGTGCCAGCAGCCAGACTAGCGGGGACACAGATACGCAGTATTTT; CDR3aa: CASSQTSGDTDTQYF
j_gene: TRBJ1-4; abundance: once; d_gene: .; v_gene: TRBV5-5; CDR3nt: TGTGCCAGCAGCTTGGGGGACGGGGGAAATGAAAAACTGTTTTTT; CDR3aa: CASSLGDGGNEKLFF
j_gene: TRBJ2-7; abundance: .; d_gene: TRBD1; v_gene: TRBV9; CDR3nt: TGTGCCAGCAGCGTAGGACAGGGGATGTTAGCCTACGAGCAGTACTTC; CDR3aa: CASSVGQGMLAYEQYF